This T cell receptor beta chain was documented in a study of blood T cell repertoires in COVID-19. Turning to the study itself: Specimens from acute and convalescent COVID-19 originated in the United States, Italy and Spain. PBMCs, B-cell-depleted T cells, or T cells were the source of the cDNA or gDNA that made up the material.

J lost 0 bases, V lost 3 bases, and 5 bases had no gene match. CDR3 length: 16 amino acids. Germline lookup yields CDR1 SGHRS and CDR2 YFSETQ. How the authors handled the data: Amplification from reference gene primers served as the basis for estimated nucleated cell counts. The method was immunoSEQ multiplex PCR; TCRdb's version includes in-frame clones alone and lacks a portion of them. Clone size and V and J calls were adopted from that table, with D and trimming inferred from the DNA. Among approximately 150,000 clones listed, 65% to 80% were seen once. V usage is TRBV5-1 and J usage is TRBJ2-2; TRBD1 agrees at 7 bases. Sequencing was performed on peripheral blood. This TCR was recovered from a woman in her fifties or sixties with acute or convalescent COVID-19. The CDR3 DNA sequence: TGCGCCAGCAGCTCCGGGACAGTTACGAACACCGGGGAGCTGTTTTTT. This translates into CASSSGTVTNTGELFF.